At least ten counts were recorded for the clone carrying this T cell receptor beta chain. The target antigen is unknown. This entry belongs to a study of T-cell reconstitution after alpha-beta-depleted transplantation in children. Study-level findings and limits: From surviving recipient T cells and thymic progenitors came the high day-60 TCRbeta diversity observed in some patients. About two months after transplant, alpha-beta T cells reportedly came from several hundred expanded graft clones.

As it was prepared, the TCRbeta library received unique molecular identifiers. A single record per CDR3 protein comes from TCRdb applying MiXCR to the PCR reads. Here the sample spans roughly 500,000 distinct CDR3 sequences, about 10% being singletons. Germline V gene data show CDR1 as LGHNA and CDR2 as YNFKEQ. The CDR3 sequence is 20 residues long. V lost 1 base, J lost 9 bases, and 24 bases stayed unmatched. This TCR was sampled from a child under 10 years old with inherited bone marrow failure, due to receive a stem cell transplant. The chain carries TRBV4-2 and TRBJ2-1; the match to TRBD2 covers 7 bases. This sample comprised PBMCs, obtained before TCRalphabeta/CD19-depleted stem cell transplant. CDR3 nucleotide sequence: TGTGCCAGCAGCCAAGGTCTTTCCAGCGGGAACCCACGGCTGGGCGGTGAGCAGTTCTTC. Protein sequence: CASSQGLSSGNPRLGGEQFF.